This TCR beta chain was captured in a study of control samples from healthy donors and cancer patients. The repertoire was sequenced with immunoSEQ multiplex PCR; TCRdb's copy has only in-frame clones and lacks some. The table shows around 120,000 clones, with about 95% occurring only once. Per the germline V gene, CDR1 is LNHDA and CDR2 is SQIVND (reference sequence). V was pared by 7 bases and J by 6 bases, with 16 bases between. The CDR3 extends over 14 amino acids. Sequencing used blood. The receptor comes from a man younger than 40 in good health. This chain joins TRBV19 and TRBJ1-5; D might be TRBD1 (5 bases). The CDR3 protein is CASTEGLTSQPQHF. In DNA form, the CDR3 reads TGTGCCAGTACCGAGGGACTGACTAGTCAGCCCCAGCATTTT. The full variable domain, completed using reference TRBV19 and TRBJ1-5, is DGGITQSPKYLFRKEGQNVTLSCEQNLNHDAMYWYRQDPGQGLRLIYYSQIVNDFQKGDIAEGYSVSREKKESFPLTVTSAQKNPTAFYLCASTEGLTSQPQHFGDGTRLSIL.